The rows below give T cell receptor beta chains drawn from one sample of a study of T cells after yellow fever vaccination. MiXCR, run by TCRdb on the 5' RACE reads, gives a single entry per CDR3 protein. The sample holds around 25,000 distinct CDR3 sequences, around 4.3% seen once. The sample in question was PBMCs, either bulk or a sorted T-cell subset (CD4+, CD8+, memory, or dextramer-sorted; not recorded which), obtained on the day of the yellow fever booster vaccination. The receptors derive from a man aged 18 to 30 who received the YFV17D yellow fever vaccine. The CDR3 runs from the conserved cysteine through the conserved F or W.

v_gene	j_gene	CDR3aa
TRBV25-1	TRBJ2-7	CASSEHGGPRYEQYF
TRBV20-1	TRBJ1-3	CSARVGGSGNTIYF
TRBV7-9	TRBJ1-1	CASSVRTGTEAFF
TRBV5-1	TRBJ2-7	CASSPAGQGDEQYF
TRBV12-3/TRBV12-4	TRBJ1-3	CASRWLSGNTIYF
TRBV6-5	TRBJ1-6	CASSGGAGPLHF
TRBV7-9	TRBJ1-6	CASSPGLSGNSPLHF
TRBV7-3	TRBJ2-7	CASSLTLAGSLEQYF
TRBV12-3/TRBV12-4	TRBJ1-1	CASSYRQEAFF
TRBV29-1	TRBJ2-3	CSARTLWSTDTQYF
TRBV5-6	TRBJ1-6	CASSLGQGLENSPLHF
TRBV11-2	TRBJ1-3	CASSATAGRSGNTIYF
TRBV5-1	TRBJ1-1	CASSRRQGGYTEAFF
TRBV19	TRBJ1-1	CASRSAGPYTEAFF
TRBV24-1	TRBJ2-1	CATWNPDNEQFF
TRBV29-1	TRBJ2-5	CSVEGLGGLETQYF
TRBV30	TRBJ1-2	CAWATGPGGYTF
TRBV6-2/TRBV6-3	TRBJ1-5	CASSRDRDQPQHF
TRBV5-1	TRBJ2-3	CASSPPRQGGGDTQYF
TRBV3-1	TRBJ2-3	CASSQAGGPADTQYF
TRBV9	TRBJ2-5	CASSTTGTETQYF
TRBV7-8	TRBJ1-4	CASSGGRNEKLFF
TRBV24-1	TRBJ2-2	CATSDWTNTGELFF
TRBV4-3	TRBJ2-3	CASSPELAGGPDTQYF
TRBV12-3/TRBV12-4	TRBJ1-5	CASSLGLGGNQPQHF
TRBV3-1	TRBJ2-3	CASSNDRATDTQYF
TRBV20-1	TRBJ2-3	CSARERRQGTDTQYF
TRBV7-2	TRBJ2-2	CASSPRGVGTGELFF